Each of the 30 T cell receptor beta chains below was sequenced from the same sample in a study of T cell responses to AZD1222 COVID-19 vaccine. The repertoire was sequenced with immunoSEQ multiplex PCR; TCRdb's copy has only in-frame clones and lacks some. The table has around 150,000 clones, around 93% seen once; the top ten hold 3.6%. The specimen was peripheral blood, collected 28 days after the second AZD1222 dose. The source of these receptors is an adult who received the AZD1222 COVID-19 vaccine.

This CDR3 reads CASSQAVMNTEAFF. The CDR3 DNA is TGTGCCAGCAGCCAAGCAGTTATGAACACTGAAGCTTTCTTT. This sequence joins TRBV3-1 (or the pseudogene TRBV3-2) and TRBJ1-1; no firm D call. V gave up 1 base and J gave up 0 bases, with 6 bases separating them. Germline values: CDR1 LGHDT, CDR2 YNNKEL (reference sequence). This CDR3 spans 14 amino acids.

The gene calls are TRBV19 and TRBJ2-1; 12 positions match TRBD1. The V gene end was trimmed by 3 bases and the J gene end by 4 bases; junction bases not matched to a gene: 4. Germline CDR1 and CDR2: LNHDA and SQIVND (reference sequence). CDR3 length: 16 amino acids. The CDR3 coding sequence is TGTGCCAGTAGTATCCCGGGACAGGGGGCATACAATGAGCAGTTCTTC. This codes for CASSIPGQGAYNEQFF.

The V gene is TRBV28, the J gene TRBJ1-2; 9 nucleotides align to TRBD1. CDR1 and CDR2 from the germline V gene are MDHEN and SYDVKM. This CDR3 is 15 amino acids long. The V gene end was trimmed by 3 bases and the J gene end by 5 bases; junction bases not matched to a gene: 7. The CDR3 nucleotides are TGTGCCAGCAGTTTTGAAGGGACAGGGAATTATGGCTACACCTTC. Translation gives CASSFEGTGNYGYTF.

The CDR3 nucleotides read TGTGCCAGCAGCTTGATCGGTGCGGGAGTCTCCAATGAGCAGTTCTTC. The encoded protein is CASSLIGAGVSNEQFF. The V gene is TRBV5-6, the J gene TRBJ2-1; TRBD2 agrees at 7 bases. CDR3 length equals 16 residues. The junction had 10 bases not matched to a gene; V was cut back by 1 base and J by 6 bases. Germline CDR1 SGHDT, CDR2 YYEEEE.

This clone was seen just once. This chain connects TRBV9 to TRBJ2-2; D is perhaps TRBD1 or TRBD2 (6 bases each). This CDR3 comprises 15 residues. Germline V gene sequence: CDR1 SGDLS, CDR2 YYNGEE. V shed 6 bases and J shed 1 base, with 13 bases lying between them. CDR3 sequence (DNA): TGTGCCAGCACAGGAGGGGGACAGAACACCGGGGAGCTGTTTTTT. This codes for CASTGGGQNTGELFF.

The V gene is TRBV9, the J gene TRBJ1-1; D possibly corresponds to TRBD1 (6 bases). The germline CDR1 and CDR2 sequences are SGDLS and YYNGEE. Trimming stripped 0 bases from V and 3 bases from J, with 12 bases between. This CDR3 region has 15 residues. The CDR3 reads CASSVGGQGYTEAFF. In nucleotides, the CDR3 is TGTGCCAGCAGCGTAGGAGGGCAGGGGTACACTGAAGCTTTCTTT.

The rearrangement links TRBV28 to TRBJ1-2; D remains unclear. This CDR3 is built from 14 residues. Trimming removed 5 bases from V and 3 bases from J, with 13 bases in between. In germline, CDR1 is MDHEN, CDR2 SYDVKM. CDR3 in DNA: TGTGCCAGCAGTAACGAACGGGCGCACTATGGCTACACCTTC. It codes for CASSNERAHYGYTF.

The chain couples TRBV10-3 to TRBJ1-6; TRBD1 is a possible D gene (5 bases). This CDR3 contains 16 residues. Per germline, CDR1 ENHRY and CDR2 SYGVKD. V was cut by 2 bases and J by 0 bases, with 8 bases left in between. For the CDR3, the DNA is TGTGCCATCAGTGAGAGGGGCAGCTCCTATAATTCACCCCTCCACTTT. Translation: CAISERGSSYNSPLHF.

J is TRBJ1-2 and V is TRBV25-1, with TRBD1 matching 8 bases. The CDR3 loop spans 15 amino acids. V lost 4 bases to trimming and J lost 4 bases; unmatched junction nucleotides: 8. Germline CDR1 MGHDK, CDR2 SYGVNS. CDR3 region: CASSVRTGSVYGYTF. CDR3 DNA sequence: TGTGCCAGCAGTGTCAGGACAGGGTCGGTCTATGGCTACACCTTC.

The V call is TRBV28, the J call TRBJ1-5, with a weak D call TRBD1 (5 bases). Germline V gene data show CDR1 as MDHEN and CDR2 as SYDVKM. This CDR3 comprises 13 residues. V was clipped by 6 bases and J by 6 bases, with 12 bases between them. The CDR3 DNA sequence: TGTGCCAGCAGGCCCCCTGGGGGTCAGCCCCAGCATTTT. It translates to CASRPPGGQPQHF.

The chain combines TRBV7-8 with TRBJ2-7; a weak D match, TRBD1 (5 bases). This CDR3 has 12 amino acids. The germline V and J ends were trimmed by 5 bases and 4 bases, with 9 bases remaining between them. Germline V gene data show CDR1 as SGHVS and CDR2 as FQNEAQ. In nucleotides, the CDR3 is TGTGCCAGCAGCCAGGGTGGATACGAGCAGTACTTC. Translation: CASSQGGYEQYF. The complete variable domain, with remaining parts taken from reference TRBV7-8 and TRBJ2-7, reads GAGVSQSPRYKVAKRGQDVALRCDPISGHVSLFWYQQALGQGPEFLTYFQNEAQLDKSGLPSDRFFAERPEGSVSTLKIQRTQQEDSAVYLCASSQGGYEQYFGPGTRLTVT.

The chain combines TRBV18 with TRBJ2-3; D is possibly TRBD1 (6 bases). CDR3 size: 16 residues. Germline loops: CDR1 KGHSH, CDR2 LQKENI. V dropped 7 bases and J dropped 3 bases, with 20 bases sitting between them. This CDR3 reads CASFYDSGVGTDTQYF. CDR3 nucleotide sequence: TGTGCCAGCTTTTACGACTCAGGGGTTGGTACAGATACGCAGTATTTT.

The CDR3 nucleotides are TGTGCCAGCAGCCAGGGGGCCGGGGCTGAGCACTTT. Translated, it gives CASSQGAGAEHF. The rearrangement joins TRBV2 to TRBJ1-6; 8 bases are shared with TRBD1. Germline V gene data show CDR1 as SNHLY and CDR2 as FYNNEI. The V segment lost 6 bases and the J segment 19 bases; nucleotides outside the gene matches: 11. There are 12 residues in the CDR3.

The rearrangement links TRBV28 to TRBJ1-2; a possible D gene is TRBD1 (6 bases). Deletions cut 0 bases from V and 5 bases from J, with 10 bases between. Germline V gene lookup returns CDR1 MDHEN and CDR2 SYDVKM. The CDR3 has 14 amino acids. This CDR3 reads CASSLWDRSYGYTF. DNA for the CDR3: TGTGCCAGCAGTTTATGGGACAGATCTTATGGCTACACCTTC.

This sequence joins TRBV3-1 (or the pseudogene TRBV3-2) and TRBJ2-7; D not certain. CDR1 and CDR2 from the germline V gene are LGHDT and YNNKEL (reference sequence). With 0 bases removed from V and 3 bases from J, the gap between germline ends came to 9 bases. The CDR3 sequence is 14 residues long. The CDR3 protein is CASSQEYRYYEQYF. CDR3 bases: TGTGCCAGCAGCCAAGAATACAGATACTACGAGCAGTACTTC.

The chain carries TRBV15 and TRBJ1-3; 9 bases are a match to TRBD1. The length of the CDR3 is 18 residues. The V gene's germline CDR1 is LNHNV and CDR2 YYDKDF (reference sequence). V shed 3 bases and J 1 base; nucleotides not matched to a gene: 10. In DNA form, the CDR3 reads TGTGCCACCAGCAGGAGTCCCCGGGACAGGGTTTCTGGAAACACCATATATTTT. This gives the protein CATSRSPRDRVSGNTIYF.

V usage is TRBV19 and J usage is TRBJ1-5; D gene unclear. CDR3 size: 13 residues. The V end was cut by 4 bases, the J end by 7 bases, with 11 bases between. Germline CDR1 and CDR2: LNHDA and SQIVND (reference sequence). Here the CDR3 reads CASSKEARQPQHF. CDR3 sequence (DNA): TGTGCCAGTAGTAAGGAGGCTAGGCAGCCCCAGCATTTT.

The gene calls are TRBV7-2 and TRBJ1-5; D gene uncertain. CDR1 and CDR2 (germline): SGHTA, FQGNSA. Trimming stripped 5 bases from V and 4 bases from J, with 9 bases between. This CDR3 spans 13 amino acids. The CDR3 sequence: CASSQSKNQPQHF. In DNA, the CDR3 is TGTGCCAGCAGCCAATCAAAGAATCAGCCCCAGCATTTT.

V is TRBV29-1 and J is TRBJ2-1; a possible D gene is TRBD2 (6 bases). Germline V lookup: CDR1 SQVTM, CDR2 ANQGSEA. This CDR3 region has 13 residues. CDR3 bases: TGCAGTGCCGGGACTCAGACTTACAATGAGCAGTTCTTC. This codes for CSAGTQTYNEQFF.

The chain is built from TRBV18 and TRBJ1-4; D remains ambiguous. Germline CDR1 is KGHSH and CDR2 is LQKENI. The CDR3 contains 15 residues. V was trimmed by 5 bases and J by 10 bases, leaving 20 bases between them. The CDR3 region is CASSGPGKLFGKLFF. The CDR3, as DNA: TGTGCCAGCTCAGGGCCGGGAAAGTTGTTCGGAAAACTGTTTTTT. The entire variable domain, with the rest obtained from reference TRBV18 and TRBJ1-4, is as follows: NAGVMQNPRHLVRRRGQEARLRCSPMKGHSHVYWYRQLPEEGLKFMVYLQKENIIDESGMPKERFSAEFPKEGPSILRIQQVVRGDSAAYFCASSGPGKLFGKLFFGSGTQLSVL.

In its sample, this clone was seen once. The V call is TRBV28, the J call TRBJ2-7, with D perhaps matching TRBD1 (6 bases). Germline values: CDR1 MDHEN, CDR2 SYDVKM. The V and J ends lost 5 bases and 2 bases respectively, with 13 bases between them. This CDR3 has 14 amino acids. CDR3 residues: CASSMGHRAYEQYF. The CDR3 DNA reads as TGTGCCAGCAGTATGGGACACCGAGCCTACGAGCAGTACTTC.

The rearrangement links TRBV4-3 to TRBJ2-1; D gene ambiguous. The germline CDR1 and CDR2 sequences are LGHNA and YSLEER. CDR3 length: 14 residues. V was shortened by 0 bases and J by 11 bases, with 14 bases between the two germline ends. In DNA, the CDR3 is TGCGCCAGCAGCCAAGATGGCGCCGACCGGCAGCAGTTCTTC. Protein: CASSQDGADRQQFF.

The chain employs TRBV19 and TRBJ1-2, with D perhaps TRBD1 (5 bases). Germline V gene sequence: CDR1 LNHDA, CDR2 SQIVND (reference sequence). Trimming stripped 3 bases from V and 2 bases from J, with 10 bases between. The CDR3 sequence is 14 residues long. The CDR3: CASSIQGANYGYTF. The CDR3 DNA is TGTGCCAGTAGTATTCAGGGCGCGAACTATGGCTACACCTTC.

V and J are TRBV28 and TRBJ2-2; TRBD1 matches 7 bases. The CDR3 consists of 13 residues. The germline V gene has CDR1 MDHEN and CDR2 SYDVKM. V lost 8 bases to trimming and J lost 0 bases; unmatched junction nucleotides: 0. The CDR3 DNA is TGTGCCAGCGGGACAGCGAACACCGGGGAGCTGTTTTTT. Translating it yields CASGTANTGELFF.

This clone was counted only a few times. CDR3 sequence: CAWTGTRGYEQYF. The CDR3 DNA is TGTGCCTGGACCGGGACTAGGGGATACGAGCAGTACTTC. This chain uses TRBV30 with TRBJ2-7; 8 positions match TRBD2. There are 13 residues in the CDR3. Looked up from germline, CDR1 is GTSNPN and CDR2 is SVGIG (reference sequence). V lost 4 bases and J lost 4; bases outside the gene matches: 6.

This clone was detected once. The rearrangement links TRBV27 to TRBJ1-4; no definite D call. Germline-derived CDR1 and CDR2 are MNHEY and SMNVEV (reference sequence). Trimming took 4 bases from V and 0 from J, leaving 9 bases between them. The CDR3 has 15 amino acids. DNA for the CDR3: TGTGCCAGCAGTTCGTTGGGATCAACTAATGAAAAACTGTTTTTT. It is translated as CASSSLGSTNEKLFF.

The chain links TRBV28 to TRBJ1-2, with 8 bases identical to TRBD1. V dropped 4 bases and J dropped 4; count of bases not matched to a gene: 5. The germline V gene encodes CDR1 MDHEN and CDR2 SYDVKM. This CDR3 has 14 residues. The CDR3 reads CASSSGQGIYGYTF. The CDR3 DNA follows: TGTGCCAGCAGTTCTGGACAGGGAATCTATGGCTACACCTTC.

This chain connects TRBV19 to TRBJ1-1; weak D call: TRBD1 (5 bases). The CDR3 extends over 14 amino acids. The V end was cut by 9 bases, the J end by 1 base, with 15 bases between. CDR1 is LNHDA and CDR2 is SQIVND in the germline V gene (reference sequence). The CDR3 loop is CASNPGQRNTEAFF. In nucleotides, the CDR3 is TGTGCCAGCAACCCTGGACAACGGAACACTGAAGCTTTCTTT.

V usage is TRBV11-2 and J usage is TRBJ2-1, with D possibly being TRBD2 (6 bases). The CDR3 has 14 residues. Trimming took 1 base from V and 7 from J, leaving 11 bases between them. Germline CDR1 SGHAT, CDR2 FQNNGV. The CDR3 DNA follows: TGTGCCAGCAGCTTAGGGGCTAGCGCGAATGAGCAGTTCTTC. This gives the protein CASSLGASANEQFF.

V usage is TRBV29-1 and J usage is TRBJ1-5; D may be TRBD1 (5 bases). Trimming stripped 4 bases from V and 5 bases from J, with 12 bases between. The length of the CDR3 is 13 residues. Germline lookup yields CDR1 SQVTM and CDR2 ANQGSEA. CDR3 DNA sequence: TGCAGCGTTGCGGCGGGGCAGCATCAGCCCCAGCATTTT. Encoded protein: CSVAAGQHQPQHF.